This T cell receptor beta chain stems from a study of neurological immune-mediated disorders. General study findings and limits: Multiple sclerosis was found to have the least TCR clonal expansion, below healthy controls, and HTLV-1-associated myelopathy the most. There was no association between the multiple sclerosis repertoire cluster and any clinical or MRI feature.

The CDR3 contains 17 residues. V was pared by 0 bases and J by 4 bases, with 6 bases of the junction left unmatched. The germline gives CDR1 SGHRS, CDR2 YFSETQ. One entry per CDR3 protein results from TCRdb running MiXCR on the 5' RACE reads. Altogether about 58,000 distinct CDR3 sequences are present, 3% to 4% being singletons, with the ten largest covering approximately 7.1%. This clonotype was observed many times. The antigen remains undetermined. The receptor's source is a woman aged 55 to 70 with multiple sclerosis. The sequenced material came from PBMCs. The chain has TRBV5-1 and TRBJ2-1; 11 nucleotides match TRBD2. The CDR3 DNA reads TGCGCCAGCAGCTTGGTGCCCGGGACTAGCGGTTACAATGAGCAGTTCTTC. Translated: CASSLVPGTSGYNEQFF.